These T cell receptor beta chains were read from a single sample in a study of early T cells in non-severe SARS-CoV-2 infection. MiXCR was run by TCRdb on the 5' RACE reads, yielding one entry per CDR3 protein. The sample carries approximately 30,000 distinct CDR3 sequences, approximately 4.2% recorded once. Sample: whole blood. The receptors derive from an adult who was a healthcare worker with PCR-confirmed SARS-CoV-2 infection or an uninfected control (not recorded which). Both conserved end residues are part of each CDR3. A D gene is named only where the DNA matches it firmly. Clone size is given for some rows only: seen once, a few or many times, or a class if the clone is expanded.

>TRBV19|many|NA|TRBJ2-5
TGTGCCAGTAGTATTAATTTTGGGCCTCAAGAGACCCAGTACTTC
CASSINFGPQETQYF
>TRBV5-1|many|TRBD1|TRBJ2-6
TGCGCCAGCAGCCGGAAACCGGGACAGGAAAGCTCTGGGGCCAACGTCCTGACTTTC
CASSRKPGQESSGANVLTF
>TRBV5-4|few|NA|TRBJ1-1
TGTGCCAGCAGCCCCATTCAGAACACTGAAGCTTTCTTT
CASSPIQNTEAFF
>TRBV2|few|TRBD2|TRBJ2-2
TGTGCCAGCAGTGGATCGACTAGCGGTACCGGGGAGCTGTTTTTT
CASSGSTSGTGELFF
>TRBV28|many|TRBD1|TRBJ2-7
TGTGCCAGCAGTAGACGGAGGACAGGGGTGGGTTCCTACGAGCAGTACTTC
CASSRRRTGVGSYEQYF
>TRBV5-4|many|NA|TRBJ2-1
TGTGCCAGCAGCGGGAGCTCCTACAATGAGCAGTTCTTC
CASSGSSYNEQFF
>TRBV5-8|many|NA|TRBJ2-5
TGTGCCAGCAGCCCGATCGGGACGCAAGAGACCCAGTACTTC
CASSPIGTQETQYF
>TRBV30|many|TRBD1|TRBJ2-1
TGTGCCTGGTCTGCCCCGGGACAGTTCTACAATGAGCAGTTCTTC
CAWSAPGQFYNEQFF
>TRBV12-3/TRBV12-4|many|NA|TRBJ2-2
TGTGCCAGCAGTGCATCCCTAACCGGGGAGCTGTTTTTT
CASSASLTGELFF
>TRBV7-9|many|NA|TRBJ1-1
TGTGCCAGCACTCCCGGGGGGTTCGGCAGCACTGAAGCTTTCTTT
CASTPGGFGSTEAFF
>TRBV27|many|NA|TRBJ2-3
TGTGCCAGCAGTCAACTTAGGGGTACGCAGTATTTT
CASSQLRGTQYF
>TRBV10-2|many|TRBD2|TRBJ2-3
TGCGCCAGCAGTGGATATACCGGGACTAGGGTCTCCCAAGATACGCAGTATTTT
CASSGYTGTRVSQDTQYF
>TRBV7-9|many|NA|TRBJ1-5
TGTGCCAGCAGCTTACGGGGAGATGGCAATCAGCCCCAGCATTTT
CASSLRGDGNQPQHF
>TRBV7-2|many|NA|TRBJ2-5
TGTGCCAGCAGCTTAGCCGGACCCGGCCCCCAAGAGACCCAGTACTTC
CASSLAGPGPQETQYF
>TRBV11-3|NA|NA|TRBJ2-1
TGTGCCAGCAGCCTGTGGACAGACAATGAGCAGTTCTTC
CASSLWTDNEQFF
>TRBV10-1|many|NA|TRBJ1-1
TGCGCCAGCAGTGAGTCCAGGAAGGCGAACACTGAAGCTTTCTTT
CASSESRKANTEAFF
>TRBV2|many|TRBD1|TRBJ1-2
TGTGCCAGCAAGCCAGGGGGCCCAAACTATGGCTACACCTTC
CASKPGGPNYGYTF
>TRBV30|many|TRBD2|TRBJ2-3
TGTGCCTGGAGTGTAGGTGCGGGGGGCATCACAGATACGCAGTATTTT
CAWSVGAGGITDTQYF
>TRBV11-2|medium-sized|TRBD1|TRBJ2-1
TGTGCCAGCACCCCACCTGTTGGGACAGAGAGGTACAATGAGCAGTTCTTC
CASTPPVGTERYNEQFF
>TRBV9|few|TRBD1|TRBJ2-7
TGTGCCAGCAGCGTAGTTAACAGGGGGCCCTACGAGCAGTACTTC
CASSVVNRGPYEQYF
>TRBV29-1|many|NA|TRBJ1-4
TGCAGCGTCACAGGCGCCGATAATGAAAAACTGTTTTTT
CSVTGADNEKLFF
>TRBV4-1|many|NA|TRBJ1-2
TGCGCCAGCAGCCAAGATTATTGGGTTCTCCACACCTTC
CASSQDYWVLHTF
>TRBV6-5|NA|NA|TRBJ2-7
TGTGCCAGTCTAGCAGAGATGGAGTACTTC
CASLAEMEYF
>TRBV20-1|NA|NA|TRBJ2-1
TGCAGTGCTAGAGACCTCCCGCGCGGGCCCTACAATGAGCAGTTCTTC
CSARDLPRGPYNEQFF
>TRBV5-4|NA|TRBD2|TRBJ2-1
TGTGCCAGCAGCCTACTAGCGGCCAGCTCCAATGAGCAGTTCTTC
CASSLLAASSNEQFF
>TRBV20-1|many|NA|TRBJ2-3
TGCAGTGCTAGGGGCCCGGGCGGGGGCACAGATACGCAGTATTTT
CSARGPGGGTDTQYF